This is a list of T cell receptor beta chains from one sample in a study of lymphopenia after photon versus proton radiotherapy. The assay was immunoSEQ multiplex PCR, and TCRdb's table has in-frame clones only and misses some. The data show roughly 64,000 clones, around 87% seen once. Sequencing used peripheral blood, obtained from a patient treated with proton-based radiotherapy. These receptors originate from a man aged 80 or over with esophageal cancer. Both conserved end residues are part of each CDR3. Each record gives: clone size, D gene, J gene, V gene, CDR3 DNA, CDR3 protein. The D gene is left open where the match is weak. A row's size may be missing; if present it is once, few, many or a size class.

.,.,TRBJ1-1,TRBV6-5,TGTGCCAGCAGTTACTCGATAGGTACCCTCGTACCTTTCTTT,CASSYSIGTLVPFF
.,.,TRBJ1-3,TRBV19,TGTGCCAGTAGTATCTGGGCAGGGTCTGGAAACACCATATATTTT,CASSIWAGSGNTIYF
.,TRBD1,TRBJ2-7,TRBV28,TGTGCCAGCAAGGGCCGAAACAGGGACAGGATTACCTACGAGCAGTACTTC,CASKGRNRDRITYEQYF
.,.,TRBJ1-5,TRBV19,TGTGCCAGTAGTCCTCTCGGAGACAACAATCAGCCCCAGCATTTT,CASSPLGDNNQPQHF
.,.,TRBJ2-7,TRBV2,TGTGCCAGCAAGGCGACTACCTACGAGCAGTACTTC,CASKATTYEQYF
.,TRBD1,TRBJ2-1,TRBV11-1,TGTGCCAGTAAGACAGGGCTCAACAATGAGCAGTTCTTC,CASKTGLNNEQFF
few,TRBD1,TRBJ2-5,TRBV30,TGTGCCTGGAGTGTACATGGGACAGGGCAAGAGACCCAGTACTTC,CAWSVHGTGQETQYF
few,TRBD2,TRBJ2-5,TRBV6-6,TGTGCCAGCAGTTACGGGGCGGGGGGGCTTCAAGAGACCCAGTACTTC,CASSYGAGGLQETQYF
.,TRBD2,TRBJ2-7,TRBV6-6,TGTGCCAGCAGCCACCAAGCGGGACCGGTCTCCTACGAGCAGTACTTC,CASSHQAGPVSYEQYF
once,TRBD1,TRBJ2-1,TRBV7-7,TGTGCTAGCAGCTTAGGGGCAGGGGGCACGTTAAATGAGCAGTTCTTC,CASSLGAGGTLNEQFF
once,TRBD2,TRBJ2-1,TRBV7-2,TGTGCCAGCAGCTCGACTAGCGGCCTCTACAATGAGCAGTTCTTC,CASSSTSGLYNEQFF
.,TRBD2,TRBJ2-5,TRBV7-6,TGTGCCAGCAGCTTACCTAGCGGGATGAGTAAGACCCAGTACTTC,CASSLPSGMSKTQYF
once,.,TRBJ2-2,TRBV19,TGTGCCAGTAGTCTGGATCGGGCCACCGGGGAGCTGTTTTTT,CASSLDRATGELFF
.,TRBD2,TRBJ2-1,TRBV6-1,TGTGCCAGCAACCCCAGCGGGGTGGGGAATGAGCAGTTCTTC,CASNPSGVGNEQFF
.,.,TRBJ1-1,TRBV5-5,TGTGCCAGCAGCTTAATGGAGAACACTGAAGCTTTCTTT,CASSLMENTEAFF
.,.,TRBJ2-1,TRBV5-1,TGCGCCAGCAGCTTTCGGGCGGAGCCCTACAATGAGCAGTTCTTC,CASSFRAEPYNEQFF
.,.,TRBJ2-1,TRBV29-1,TGCAGCACACGGGGTGACATCTACTCCTACAATGAGCAGTTCTTC,CSTRGDIYSYNEQFF
.,.,TRBJ1-3,TRBV2,TGTGCCAGCACTCGCAGGTCGGTACTCTCTGGAGGCACCATATATTTT,CASTRRSVLSGGTIYF
.,.,TRBJ1-2,TRBV4-3,TGCGCCAGCAGCCAAGTTCCAGGGTGGGACTATGGCTACACCTTC,CASSQVPGWDYGYTF
.,.,TRBJ2-5,TRBV5-1,TGCGCCAGCAGCTTGGTTTCCAGGGCTCAAGAGACCCAGTACTTC,CASSLVSRAQETQYF
.,.,TRBJ1-6,TRBV29-1,TGCAGCGTTGAAGATAGGGTACAGAAAAATTCACCCCTCCACTTT,CSVEDRVQKNSPLHF
.,TRBD1,TRBJ1-2,TRBV7-9,TGTGCCAGCAGCTCGGGACAGGGGAACTATGGCTACACCTTC,CASSSGQGNYGYTF
.,TRBD1,TRBJ1-4,TRBV6-5,TGTGCCAGCAGTTACTCGACAGGGAGGAGTGAAAAACTGTTTTTT,CASSYSTGRSEKLFF
.,TRBD2,TRBJ2-1,TRBV4-3,TGCGCCAGCAGCCAAGGCGGGGGACTAGCCTACAATGAGCAGTTCTTC,CASSQGGGLAYNEQFF
.,.,TRBJ2-5,TRBV4-3,TGCGCCAGCAGCCAAGATTCGGGGGAGACCCAGTACTTC,CASSQDSGETQYF
once,.,TRBJ2-7,TRBV18,TGTGCCAGCTCAAAAGACAGAGCCTACGAGCAGTACTTC,CASSKDRAYEQYF
.,TRBD2,TRBJ2-3,TRBV18,TGTGCCAGCTCACCAATCCAGCGGGGGAGCACAGATACGCAGTATTTT,CASSPIQRGSTDTQYF
.,.,TRBJ1-2,TRBV30,TGTGCCTGGAAAGAACAGCCTTCGAACTATGGCTACACCTTC,CAWKEQPSNYGYTF
.,.,TRBJ2-3,TRBV9,TGTGCCAGCAGCGTAGCTGGCGGAGCCATCACAGATACGCAGTATTTT,CASSVAGGAITDTQYF
.,.,TRBJ2-2,TRBV4-3,TGCGCCAGCGGGCGGGGAGTCAACACCGGGGAGCTGTTTTTT,CASGRGVNTGELFF
.,.,TRBJ1-2,TRBV18,TGTGCCAGCTCACCAGAACAGTTTTATGGCTACACCTTC,CASSPEQFYGYTF
few,.,TRBJ2-7,TRBV19,TGTGCCAGTAGTATTGAAGCCCGGAGCCCGATCTACGAGCAGTACTTC,CASSIEARSPIYEQYF
.,TRBD2,TRBJ2-2,TRBV5-1,TGCGCCAGCAGCTTGGGTAGCGGGAGAGAAGCCGGGGAGCTGTTTTTT,CASSLGSGREAGELFF
.,.,TRBJ1-2,TRBV18,TGTGCCAGCTCACCATTCGGGCAGTATGGCTACACCTTC,CASSPFGQYGYTF
.,TRBD1,TRBJ1-5,TRBV19,TGTGCCAGTAGTATAATGGGACAGGGACACGGGGGCCAGCATTTT,CASSIMGQGHGGQHF
.,.,TRBJ2-7,TRBV6-5,TGTGCCAGCAGTTACTCGGTACTAAATGAGCAGTACTTC,CASSYSVLNEQYF
.,.,TRBJ2-1,TRBV27,TGTGCCAGCAGTCTAGCTCGGGGGAATTCGCCGTTCTTC,CASSLARGNSPFF
.,.,TRBJ2-7,TRBV4-3,TGCGCCAGCAGCCAAGGGCAGGGTGTATACGAGCAGTACTTC,CASSQGQGVYEQYF
.,.,TRBJ2-3,TRBV6-5,TGTGCCACCATAGCATGGGGGAGCACAGATACGCAGTATTTT,CATIAWGSTDTQYF
.,.,TRBJ2-3,TRBV18,TGTGCCAGCTCACCCAGCACAGATACGCAGTATTTT,CASSPSTDTQYF
once,TRBD2,TRBJ2-3,TRBV5-1,TGCGCCAGCAGCTTGGTTGCGGGAGCCTTAGATACGCAGTATTTT,CASSLVAGALDTQYF
.,.,TRBJ2-3,TRBV5-6,TGTGCCAGCAGCCCCGCCAGGGGAGCTTTGGGCACAGATACGCAGTATTTT,CASSPARGALGTDTQYF